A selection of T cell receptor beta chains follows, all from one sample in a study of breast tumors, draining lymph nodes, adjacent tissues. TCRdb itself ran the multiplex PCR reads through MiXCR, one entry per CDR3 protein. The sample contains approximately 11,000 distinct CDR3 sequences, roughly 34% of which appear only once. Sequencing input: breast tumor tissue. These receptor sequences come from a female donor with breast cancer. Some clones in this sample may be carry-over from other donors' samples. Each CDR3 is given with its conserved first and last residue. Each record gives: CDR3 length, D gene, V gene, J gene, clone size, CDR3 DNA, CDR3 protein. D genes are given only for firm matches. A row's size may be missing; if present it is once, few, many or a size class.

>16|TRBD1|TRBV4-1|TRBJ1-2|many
TGCGCCAGCAGCCCCTCCACAGGGGGCCTTAACTATGGCTACACCTTC
CASSPSTGGLNYGYTF
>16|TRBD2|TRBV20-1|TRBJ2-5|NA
TGCAGTGCTAGAGGGCGAGCCGGGAGGTACCAAGAGACCCAGTACTTC
CSARGRAGRYQETQYF
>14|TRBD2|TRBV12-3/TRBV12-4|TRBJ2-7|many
TGTGCCAGCAGTACGACTAGCGAGTACTACGAGCAGTACTTC
CASSTTSEYYEQYF
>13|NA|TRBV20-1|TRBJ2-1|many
TGCAGTGCTACCCGGGACCTCCCCAATGAGCAGTTCTTC
CSATRDLPNEQFF
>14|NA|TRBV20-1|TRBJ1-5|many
TGCAGTGCTAACCTAGTACAGGGAGATGGGCCCCAGCATTTT
CSANLVQGDGPQHF
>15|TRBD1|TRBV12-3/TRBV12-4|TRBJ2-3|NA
TGTGCCAGCAGTTTGGGGGACAGTAGCACAGATACGCAGTATTTT
CASSLGDSSTDTQYF
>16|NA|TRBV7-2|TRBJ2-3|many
TGTGCCAGCAGCTTAGAGGGCTTTGTGGGCACAGATACGCAGTATTTT
CASSLEGFVGTDTQYF
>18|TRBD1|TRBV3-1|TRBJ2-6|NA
TGTGCCAGCAGCCTCGGACTCCGGGACAGGGGGGGGGCCAACGTCCTGACTTTC
CASSLGLRDRGGANVLTF
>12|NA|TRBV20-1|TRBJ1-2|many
TGCAGTGCTAGAGAGTACAACTATGGCTACACCTTC
CSAREYNYGYTF
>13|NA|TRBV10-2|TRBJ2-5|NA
TGCGCCAGCAGCTTGGCAGGGCTGGAGACCCAGTACTTC
CASSLAGLETQYF
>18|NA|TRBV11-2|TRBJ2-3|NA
TGTGCCAGCAGCTCTGAACTACCCGGGACGGGACGCACAGATACGCAGTATTTT
CASSSELPGTGRTDTQYF
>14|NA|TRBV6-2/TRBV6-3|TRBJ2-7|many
TGTGCCAGCAGTTACCCTCAGGGACCCTACGAGCAGTACTTC
CASSYPQGPYEQYF
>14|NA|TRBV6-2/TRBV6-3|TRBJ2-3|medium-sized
TGTGCCAGCAGTTACTCTGTCAGTACAGATACGCAGTATTTT
CASSYSVSTDTQYF
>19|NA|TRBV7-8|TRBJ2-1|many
TGTGCCAGCAGCTTAGTTTTGTCTCCTCCCCTGAGCTCCTACAATGAGCAGTTCTTC
CASSLVLSPPLSSYNEQFF
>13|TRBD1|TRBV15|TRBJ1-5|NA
TGTGCCACCAGCCCGGGACAGAATCAGCCCCAGCATTTT
CATSPGQNQPQHF
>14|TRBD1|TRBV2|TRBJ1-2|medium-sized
TGTGCCAGCCGAAACGGTACAGGGGTCTATGGCTACACCTTC
CASRNGTGVYGYTF
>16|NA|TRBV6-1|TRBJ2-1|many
TGTGCCAGCAGCAAAAGACAGAACCCCATTTATAATGAGCAGTTCTTC
CASSKRQNPIYNEQFF
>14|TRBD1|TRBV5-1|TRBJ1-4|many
TGCGCCAGCAGCCTGGACAGGGTGGGGGAAAAACTGTTTTTT
CASSLDRVGEKLFF
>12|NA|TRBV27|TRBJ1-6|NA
TGTGCTAGCCGGACAGCTAGTTCACCCCTCCACTTT
CASRTASSPLHF
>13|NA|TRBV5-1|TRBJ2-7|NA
TGCGCCAGAACTCATAGAGATACCTACGAGCAGTACTTC
CARTHRDTYEQYF
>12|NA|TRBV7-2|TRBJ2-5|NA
TGTGCCAGCAGTCCCGGGAAAGAGACCCAGTACTTC
CASSPGKETQYF
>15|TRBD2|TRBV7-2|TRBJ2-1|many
TGTGCCAGCAGCTTGTATCTAGCGGGGGGATACGAGCAGTTCTTC
CASSLYLAGGYEQFF
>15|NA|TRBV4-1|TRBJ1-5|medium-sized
TGCGCCAGCAGCCAAGTCCGAGGGAGCAATCAGCCCCAGCATTTT
CASSQVRGSNQPQHF
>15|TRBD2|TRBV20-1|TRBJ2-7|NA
TGCAGTGCTAGAGGGGCGGGAGTGGCTTCTGGTGAGCAGTACTTC
CSARGAGVASGEQYF
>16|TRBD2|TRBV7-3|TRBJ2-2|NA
TGTGCCAGCAGCGTCTGGCTAGCGGGGTACACCGGGGAGCTGTTTTTT
CASSVWLAGYTGELFF
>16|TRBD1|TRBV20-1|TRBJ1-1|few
TGCAGTGCTATAAGTAGACAGGGGAGGTGGAACACTGAAGCTTTCTTT
CSAISRQGRWNTEAFF
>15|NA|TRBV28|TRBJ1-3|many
TGTGCCAGCAGCCTACAGCTAAATGTTGGAAACACCATATATTTT
CASSLQLNVGNTIYF
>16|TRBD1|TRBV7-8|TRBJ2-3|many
TGTGCCAGCAGCGTCGCCGGGACAGGGGGAGCAGATACGCAGTATTTT
CASSVAGTGGADTQYF
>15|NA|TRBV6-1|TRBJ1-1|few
TGTGCCAGCAGTGAATATCCGGGGTTAAACACTGAAGCTTTCTTT
CASSEYPGLNTEAFF
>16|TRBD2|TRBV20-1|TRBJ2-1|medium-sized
TGCAGTGCTAGCCCCCCTAGCGGGGGGGCAGGCAATGAGCAGTTCTTC
CSASPPSGGAGNEQFF
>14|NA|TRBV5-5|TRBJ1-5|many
TGTGCCAGCAGCTTGGGGAGTAGCAATCAGCCCCAGCATTTT
CASSLGSSNQPQHF
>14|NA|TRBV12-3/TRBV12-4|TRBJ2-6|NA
TGTGCCAGCACCCAAGATTCTGGGGCCAACGTCCTGACTTTC
CASTQDSGANVLTF
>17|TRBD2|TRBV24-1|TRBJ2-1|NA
TGTGCCACCAGTGATCGGACTAGCGGGCGGCTCTACAATGAGCAGTTCTTC
CATSDRTSGRLYNEQFF
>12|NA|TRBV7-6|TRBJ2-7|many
TGTGCCAGCAGCTCTACAGGGTCCGAGCAGTACTTC
CASSSTGSEQYF
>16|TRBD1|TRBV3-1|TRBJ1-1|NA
TGTGCCAGCAGCCAAAATTGGAGGGGGCGCAGCCCAAAAGCTTTCTTT
CASSQNWRGRSPKAFF
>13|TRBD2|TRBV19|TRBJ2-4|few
TGTGCCAGTGGTATAGCGGGAGAAAACATTCAGTACTTC
CASGIAGENIQYF
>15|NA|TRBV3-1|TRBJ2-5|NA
TGTGCCAGCAGCCCAGGGGGGGGGGCGACGGAGACCCAGTACTTC
CASSPGGGATETQYF